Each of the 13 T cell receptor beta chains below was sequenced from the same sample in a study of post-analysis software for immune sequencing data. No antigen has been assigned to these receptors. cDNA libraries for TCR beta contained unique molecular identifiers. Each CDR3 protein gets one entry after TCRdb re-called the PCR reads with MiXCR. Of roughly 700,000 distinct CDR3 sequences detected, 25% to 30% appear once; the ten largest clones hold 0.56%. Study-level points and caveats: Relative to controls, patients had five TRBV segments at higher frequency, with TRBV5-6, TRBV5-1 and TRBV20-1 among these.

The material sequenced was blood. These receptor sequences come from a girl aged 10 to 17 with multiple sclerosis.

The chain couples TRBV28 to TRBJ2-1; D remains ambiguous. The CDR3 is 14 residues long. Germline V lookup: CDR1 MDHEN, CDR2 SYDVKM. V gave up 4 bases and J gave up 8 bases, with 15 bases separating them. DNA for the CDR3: TGTGCCAGCAGTTCGCCGGGCGCCACCCATGAGCAGTTCTTC. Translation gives CASSSPGATHEQFF.

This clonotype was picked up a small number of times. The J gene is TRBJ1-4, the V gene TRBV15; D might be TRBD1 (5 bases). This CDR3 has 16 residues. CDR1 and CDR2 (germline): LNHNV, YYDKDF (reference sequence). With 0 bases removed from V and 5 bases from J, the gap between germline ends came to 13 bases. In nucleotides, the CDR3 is TGTGCCACCAGCAGAGAGGATGGGGGTCTGAATGAAAAACTGTTTTTT. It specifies CATSREDGGLNEKLFF.

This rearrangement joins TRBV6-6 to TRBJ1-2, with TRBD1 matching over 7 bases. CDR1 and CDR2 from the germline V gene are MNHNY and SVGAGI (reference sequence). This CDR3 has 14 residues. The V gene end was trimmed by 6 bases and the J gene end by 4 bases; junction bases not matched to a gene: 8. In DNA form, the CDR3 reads TGTGCCAGCAGCTTTGGGACAGCAAGCTATGGCTACACCTTC. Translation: CASSFGTASYGYTF.

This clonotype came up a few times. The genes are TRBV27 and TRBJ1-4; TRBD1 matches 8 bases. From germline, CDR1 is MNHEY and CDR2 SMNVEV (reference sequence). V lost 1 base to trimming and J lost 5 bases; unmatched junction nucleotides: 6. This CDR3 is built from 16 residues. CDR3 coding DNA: TGTGCCAGCAGTTTATTCCCGGGACAGGTCAATGAAAAACTGTTTTTT. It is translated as CASSLFPGQVNEKLFF. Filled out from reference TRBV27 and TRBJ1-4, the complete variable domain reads EAQVTQNPRYLITVTGKKLTVTCSQNMNHEYMSWYRQDPGLGLRQIYYSMNVEVTDKGDVPEGYKVSRKEKRNFPLILESPSPNQTSLYFCASSLFPGQVNEKLFFGSGTQLSVL.

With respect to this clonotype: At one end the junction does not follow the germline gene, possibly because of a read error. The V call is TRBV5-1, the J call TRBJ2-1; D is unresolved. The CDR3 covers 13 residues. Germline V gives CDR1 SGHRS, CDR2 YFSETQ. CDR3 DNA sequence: TGCGCCAGTAGCTTGAGTTGGGTCAGTGAGCAGTTCTTC. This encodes CASSLSWVSEQFF.

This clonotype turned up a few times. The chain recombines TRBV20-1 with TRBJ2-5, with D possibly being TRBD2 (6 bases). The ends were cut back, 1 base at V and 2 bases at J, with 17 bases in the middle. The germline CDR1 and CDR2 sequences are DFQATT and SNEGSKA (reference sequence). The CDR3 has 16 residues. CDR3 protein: CSARGSRRGPQETQYF. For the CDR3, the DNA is TGCAGTGCTAGAGGGAGCAGGAGGGGCCCTCAAGAGACCCAGTACTTC.

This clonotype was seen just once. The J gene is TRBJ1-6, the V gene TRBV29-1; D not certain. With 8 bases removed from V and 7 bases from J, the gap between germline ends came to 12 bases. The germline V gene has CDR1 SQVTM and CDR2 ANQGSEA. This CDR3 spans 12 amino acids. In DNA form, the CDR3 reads TGCAGCACGAACGGGGAGAATTCACCCCTCCACTTT. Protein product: CSTNGENSPLHF.

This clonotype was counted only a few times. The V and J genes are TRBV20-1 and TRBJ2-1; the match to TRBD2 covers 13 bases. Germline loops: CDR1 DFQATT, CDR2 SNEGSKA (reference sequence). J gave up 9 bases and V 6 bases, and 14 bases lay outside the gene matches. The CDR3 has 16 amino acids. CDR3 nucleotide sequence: TGCAGTGCGACAGAGCCCAGGACTAGCGGGAGCGGTGAGCAGTTCTTC. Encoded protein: CSATEPRTSGSGEQFF.

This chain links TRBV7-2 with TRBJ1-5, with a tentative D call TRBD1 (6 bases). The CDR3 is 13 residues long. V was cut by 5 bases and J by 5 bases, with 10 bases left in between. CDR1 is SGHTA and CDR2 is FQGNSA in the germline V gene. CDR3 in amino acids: CASSRAGDQPQHF. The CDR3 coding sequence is TGTGCCAGCAGCCGAGCAGGGGATCAGCCCCAGCATTTT.

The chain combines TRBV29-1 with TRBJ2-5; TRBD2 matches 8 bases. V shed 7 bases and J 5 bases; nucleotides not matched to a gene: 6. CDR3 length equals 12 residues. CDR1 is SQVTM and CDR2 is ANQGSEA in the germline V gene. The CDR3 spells CSELTGGETQYF. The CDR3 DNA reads TGCAGCGAATTGACGGGGGGGGAGACCCAGTACTTC.

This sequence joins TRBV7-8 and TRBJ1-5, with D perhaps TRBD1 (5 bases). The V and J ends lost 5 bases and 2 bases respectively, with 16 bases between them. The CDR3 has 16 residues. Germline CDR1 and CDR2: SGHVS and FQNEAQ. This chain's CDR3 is CASSPTAGWGNQPQHF. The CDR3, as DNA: TGTGCCAGCAGCCCGACGGCAGGGTGGGGCAATCAGCCCCAGCATTTT.

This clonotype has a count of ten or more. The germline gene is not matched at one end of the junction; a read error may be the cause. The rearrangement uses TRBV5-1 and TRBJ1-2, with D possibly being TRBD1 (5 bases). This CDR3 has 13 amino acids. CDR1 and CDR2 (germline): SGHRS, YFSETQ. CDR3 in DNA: TGTGCCAGCAGCTTAGAACAGGTCTATGGCTACACCTTC. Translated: CASSLEQVYGYTF.

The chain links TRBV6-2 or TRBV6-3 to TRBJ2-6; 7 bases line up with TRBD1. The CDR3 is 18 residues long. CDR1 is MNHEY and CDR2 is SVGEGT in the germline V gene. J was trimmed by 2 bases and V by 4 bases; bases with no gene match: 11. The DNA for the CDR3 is TGTGCCAGCAGTTCTACAACAAGACAGGGAGCTGGGGCCAACGTCCTGACTTTC. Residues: CASSSTTRQGAGANVLTF.